The 5 T cell receptor beta chains listed next were all sequenced from one sample in a study of tumor-infiltrating lymphocytes in primary liver carcinoma. The blood RNA (from unsorted whole blood) was obtained, and germline DNA was also extracted. Priming with a constant-region primer yielded TCR beta cDNA from 500 ng total RNA. Library construction for TCR beta comprised three nested multiplex PCR rounds performed with slightly modified ARM-PCR. Rounds one and two of PCR, each of 10 cycles, were primed with TRBV1-TRBV30 forward primers and a C-beta reverse primer. TCRdb re-called the multiplex PCR reads with MiXCR, one entry per CDR3 protein. Among a few hundred thousand distinct CDR3 sequences, about 50% were seen once, and the ten largest hold over 15%. The sequencing input was peripheral blood. The source of these receptors is a young woman with primary liver carcinoma and hepatitis B virus infection.

Points on this clonotype: Germline and junction disagree at one end, which may indicate a read error. The chain joins TRBV5-5 to TRBJ1-2; no clear D. Per the germline V gene, CDR1 is SGHKS and CDR2 is YYEKEE (reference sequence). This CDR3 has 12 residues. The CDR3 reads CTSSSVSYGYTF. CDR3 sequence (DNA): TGTACCAGCAGCAGCGTCAGCTATGGCTACACCTTC.

The chain uses TRBV6-5 and TRBJ2-1, with 13 bases lining up with TRBD2. V lost 7 bases and J lost 4; bases outside the gene matches: 13. Germline CDR1 is MNHEY and CDR2 is SVGAGI. This CDR3 has 18 residues. The CDR3 nucleotides are TGTGCCAGCAATCGGCCCCGGACTAGCGGGAGCCATTACAATGAGCAGTTCTTC. Translating it yields CASNRPRTSGSHYNEQFF.

This clonotype was found many times. The rearrangement uses TRBV11-2 and TRBJ2-4; D gene unclear. The V gene's germline CDR1 is SGHAT and CDR2 FQNNGV. The V end lost 8 bases, the J end lost 0 bases, and 8 bases lay between the germline ends. This CDR3 region has 13 residues. The chain's CDR3 is CASRSLAKNIQYF. The CDR3 DNA follows: TGTGCCAGCCGCTCGTTAGCCAAAAACATTCAGTACTTC.

V is TRBV30 and J is TRBJ2-3; D may be TRBD1 (5 bases). The CDR3 covers 12 residues. Trimming took off 5 bases at V and 2 bases at J, with 8 bases between the two ends. CDR1 GTSNPN and CDR2 SVGIG come from the germline V gene (reference sequence). The CDR3 loop is CAWQGYTDTQYF. DNA of the CDR3: TGTGCCTGGCAGGGTTACACAGATACGCAGTATTTT.

Remarks on this clonotype: One end of the junction varies from germline; a read error may be responsible. The chain carries TRBV6-2 or TRBV6-3 and TRBJ2-7; no clear D. The CDR3 has 13 residues. Germline loops: CDR1 MNHEY, CDR2 SVGEGT. CDR3 residues: CASKRLLSHEQYF. In nucleotides, the CDR3 is TGTGCCAGCAAGCGCCTCCTCTCCCACGAGCAGTACTTC.